This T cell receptor (beta chain) stems from a study of identical twins. Regarding the study as a whole: Conclusions rested on cross-sectional statistics rather than following the same donors. Among beta out-of-frame sequences, excess sharing between twins appeared weaker. The models systematically underestimated how much out-of-frame TCR alpha was shared in monozygotic twins.

TCRdb re-called the 5' RACE reads with MiXCR, one entry per CDR3 protein. Of hundreds of thousands of distinct CDR3 sequences in the sample, around 6% were seen once. The CDR3 consists of 12 residues. CDR1 and CDR2 (germline): SGHAT, FQNNGV. J gave up 12 bases and V 0 bases, and 5 bases lay outside the gene matches. The sample holds many counts of this clonotype. As yet, its antigen is unknown. The V gene is TRBV11-2, the J gene TRBJ2-7; TRBD1 aligns across 7 bases. The TCR sequence derives from a man between 18 and 35 years old in good health. The sequencing sample was made of naive T cells sorted from blood. In DNA, the CDR3 is TGTGCCAGCAGCTTAGAGGACAGGAAACTGTACGTC. Residues: CASSLEDRKLYV.